This T cell receptor (beta chain) was recorded in a study of cytomegalovirus exposure and HLA in healthy donors. The PCR employed 60 Vbeta primers together with 13 Jbeta primers. Assay: immunoSEQ multiplex PCR; the TCRdb copy retains only in-frame clones and omits some. The data contain fewer than 250,000 clones, 80% to 90% of them seen just once; the ten biggest clones take up 2.9%. Findings and caveats of the study: Confirmation in vitro established that a few CMV-associated chains were specific for CMV antigens. Being productive about 87% or about 30% of the time was typical of most TCR beta V segments in an earlier analysis. Some V segments could not be told apart, so they were left out, TRBV6-2 and TRBV6-3 among them. Apart from CMV serostatus, no immune exposure information was available.

Turning to this clone: Its cognate antigen is unknown.

The germline V and J ends were trimmed by 1 base and 3 bases, with 4 bases remaining between them. The CDR3 length is 11 residues. The germline gives CDR1 DFQATT, CDR2 SNEGSKA (reference sequence). The clonotype was recovered from a man under 40 in good health and CMV-seronegative. Specimen: PBMCs. V gene TRBV20-1 combines with J gene TRBJ2-7, with no clear D. Here the CDR3 reads CSARARYEQYF. Here the CDR3 DNA reads TGCAGTGCTAGAGCGCGCTACGAGCAGTACTTC.